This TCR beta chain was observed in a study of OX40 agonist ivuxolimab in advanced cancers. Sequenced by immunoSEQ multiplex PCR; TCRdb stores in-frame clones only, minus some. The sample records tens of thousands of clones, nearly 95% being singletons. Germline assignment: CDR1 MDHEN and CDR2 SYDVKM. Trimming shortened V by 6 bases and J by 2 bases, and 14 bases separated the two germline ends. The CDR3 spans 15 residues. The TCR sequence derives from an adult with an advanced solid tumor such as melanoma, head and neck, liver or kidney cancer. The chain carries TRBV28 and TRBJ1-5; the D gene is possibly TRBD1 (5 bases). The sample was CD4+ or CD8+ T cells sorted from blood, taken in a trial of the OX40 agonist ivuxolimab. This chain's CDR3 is CASRRNGGGNQPQHF. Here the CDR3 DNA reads TGTGCCAGCAGACGAAACGGGGGAGGCAATCAGCCCCAGCATTTT. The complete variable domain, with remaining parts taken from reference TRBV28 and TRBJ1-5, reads DVKVTQSSRYLVKRTGEKVFLECVQDMDHENMFWYRQDPGLGLRLIYFSYDVKMKEKGDIPEGYSVSREKKERFSLILESASTNQTSMYLCASRRNGGGNQPQHFGDGTRLSIL.